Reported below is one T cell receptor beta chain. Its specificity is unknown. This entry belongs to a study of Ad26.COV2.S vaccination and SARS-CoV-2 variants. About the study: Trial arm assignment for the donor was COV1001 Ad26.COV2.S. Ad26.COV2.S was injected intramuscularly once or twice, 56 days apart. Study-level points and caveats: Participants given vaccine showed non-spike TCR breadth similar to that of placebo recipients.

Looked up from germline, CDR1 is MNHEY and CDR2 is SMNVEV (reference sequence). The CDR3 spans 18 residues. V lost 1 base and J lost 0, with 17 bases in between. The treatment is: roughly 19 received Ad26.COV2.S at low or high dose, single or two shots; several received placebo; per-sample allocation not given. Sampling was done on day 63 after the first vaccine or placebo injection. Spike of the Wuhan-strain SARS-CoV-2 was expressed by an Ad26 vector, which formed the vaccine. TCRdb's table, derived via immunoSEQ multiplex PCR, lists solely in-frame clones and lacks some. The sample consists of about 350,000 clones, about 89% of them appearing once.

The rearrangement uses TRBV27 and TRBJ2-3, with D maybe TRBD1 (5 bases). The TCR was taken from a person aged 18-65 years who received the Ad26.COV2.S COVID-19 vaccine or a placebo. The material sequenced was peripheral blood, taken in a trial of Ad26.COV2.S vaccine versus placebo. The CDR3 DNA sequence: TGTGCCAGCAGTTTATTTGCATTGGACATCTTTAGCACAGATACGCAGTATTTT. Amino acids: CASSLFALDIFSTDTQYF.